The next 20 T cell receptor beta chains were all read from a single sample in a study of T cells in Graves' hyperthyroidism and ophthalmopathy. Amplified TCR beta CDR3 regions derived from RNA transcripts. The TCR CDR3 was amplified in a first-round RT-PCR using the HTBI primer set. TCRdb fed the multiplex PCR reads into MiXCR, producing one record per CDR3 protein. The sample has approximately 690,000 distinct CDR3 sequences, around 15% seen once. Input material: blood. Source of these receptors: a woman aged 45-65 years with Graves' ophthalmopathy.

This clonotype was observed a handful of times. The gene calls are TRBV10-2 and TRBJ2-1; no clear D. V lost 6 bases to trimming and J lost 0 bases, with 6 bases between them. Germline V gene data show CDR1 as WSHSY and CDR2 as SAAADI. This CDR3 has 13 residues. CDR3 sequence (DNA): TGCGCCAGCAGCGACGGCTCCTACAATGAGCAGTTCTTC. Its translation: CASSDGSYNEQFF.

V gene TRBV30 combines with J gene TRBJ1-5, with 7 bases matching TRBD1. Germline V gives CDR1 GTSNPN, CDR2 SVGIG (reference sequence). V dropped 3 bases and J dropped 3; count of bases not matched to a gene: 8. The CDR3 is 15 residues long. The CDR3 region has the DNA TGTGCCTGGAGAAGGCCGGGACAGAACAATCAGCCCCAGCATTTT. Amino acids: CAWRRPGQNNQPQHF.

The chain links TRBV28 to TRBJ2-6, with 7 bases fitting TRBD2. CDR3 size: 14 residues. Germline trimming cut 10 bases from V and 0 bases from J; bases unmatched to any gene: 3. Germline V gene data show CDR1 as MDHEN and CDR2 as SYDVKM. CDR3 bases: TGTGCCACTAGCGGAAGCTCTGGGGCCAACGTCCTGACTTTC. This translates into CATSGSSGANVLTF.

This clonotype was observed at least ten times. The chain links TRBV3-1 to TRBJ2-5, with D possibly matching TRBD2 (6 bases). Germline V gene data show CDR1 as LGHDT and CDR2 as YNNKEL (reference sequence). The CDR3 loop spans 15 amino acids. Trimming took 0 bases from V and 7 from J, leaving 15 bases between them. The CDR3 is CASSQESRGDGTQYF. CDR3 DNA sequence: TGTGCCAGCAGCCAAGAATCGCGGGGAGACGGGACCCAGTACTTC.

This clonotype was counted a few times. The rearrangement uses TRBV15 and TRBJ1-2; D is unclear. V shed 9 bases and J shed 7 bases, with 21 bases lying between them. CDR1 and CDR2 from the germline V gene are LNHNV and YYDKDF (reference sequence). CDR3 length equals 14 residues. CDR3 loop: CATGKRTPLSGYTF. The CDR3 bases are TGTGCCACAGGAAAGAGGACCCCGCTTTCTGGCTACACCTTC.

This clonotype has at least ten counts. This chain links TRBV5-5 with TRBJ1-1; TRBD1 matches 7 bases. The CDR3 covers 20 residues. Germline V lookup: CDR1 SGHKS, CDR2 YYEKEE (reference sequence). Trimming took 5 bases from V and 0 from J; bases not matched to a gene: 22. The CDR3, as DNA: TGTGCCAGCAGACCAGAAACGTGGACAGGAACACAGGGCGTGAACACTGAAGCTTTCTTT. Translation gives CASRPETWTGTQGVNTEAFF.

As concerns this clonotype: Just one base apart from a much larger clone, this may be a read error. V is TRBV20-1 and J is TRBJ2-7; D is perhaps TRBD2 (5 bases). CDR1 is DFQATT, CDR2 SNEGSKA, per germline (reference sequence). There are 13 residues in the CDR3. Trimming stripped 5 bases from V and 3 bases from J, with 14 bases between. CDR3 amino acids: CSAWAGGNYEQYF. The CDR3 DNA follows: TGCAGTGCTTGGGCGGGTGGGAACTACGAGCAGTACTTC.

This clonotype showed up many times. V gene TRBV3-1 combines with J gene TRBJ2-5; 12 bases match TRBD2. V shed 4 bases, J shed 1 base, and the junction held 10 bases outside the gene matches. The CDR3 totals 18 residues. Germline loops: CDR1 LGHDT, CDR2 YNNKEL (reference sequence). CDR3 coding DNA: TGTGCCAGCAGCCTATGGACTAGCGGGGACCTGTTCCAAGAGACCCAGTACTTC. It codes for CASSLWTSGDLFQETQYF.

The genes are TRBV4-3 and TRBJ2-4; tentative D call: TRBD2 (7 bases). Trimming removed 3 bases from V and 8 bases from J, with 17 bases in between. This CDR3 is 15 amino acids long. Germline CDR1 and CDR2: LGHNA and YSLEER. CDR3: CASSQGGRSWDIQYF. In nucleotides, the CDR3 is TGCGCCAGCAGCCAGGGGGGGCGGAGTTGGGACATTCAGTACTTC.

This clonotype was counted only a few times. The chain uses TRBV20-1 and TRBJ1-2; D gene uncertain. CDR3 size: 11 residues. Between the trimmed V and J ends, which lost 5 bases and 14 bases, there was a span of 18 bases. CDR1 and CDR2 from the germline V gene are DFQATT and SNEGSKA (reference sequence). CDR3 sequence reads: CSARRTLSYTF. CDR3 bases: TGCAGTGCTCGGAGGACCTTATCCTATACCTTC.

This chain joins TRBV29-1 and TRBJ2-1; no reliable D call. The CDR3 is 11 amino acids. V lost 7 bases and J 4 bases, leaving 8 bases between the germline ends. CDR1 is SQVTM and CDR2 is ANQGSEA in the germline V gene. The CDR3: CSGGQYNEQFF. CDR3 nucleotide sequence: TGCAGCGGAGGTCAGTACAATGAGCAGTTCTTC.

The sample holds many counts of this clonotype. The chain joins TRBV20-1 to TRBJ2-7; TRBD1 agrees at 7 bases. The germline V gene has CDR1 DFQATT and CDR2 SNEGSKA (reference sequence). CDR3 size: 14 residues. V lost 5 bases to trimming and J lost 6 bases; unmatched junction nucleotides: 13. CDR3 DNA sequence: TGCAGTGCTTGTGTTTATGGGACAGACACCGAGCAGTACTTC. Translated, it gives CSACVYGTDTEQYF.

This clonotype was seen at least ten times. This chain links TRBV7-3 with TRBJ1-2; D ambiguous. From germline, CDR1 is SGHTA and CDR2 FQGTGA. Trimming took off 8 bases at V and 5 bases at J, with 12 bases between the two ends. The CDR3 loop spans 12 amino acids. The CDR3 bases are TGTGCCAGCGGGCCCGCTGGGTATGGCTACACCTTC. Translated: CASGPAGYGYTF.

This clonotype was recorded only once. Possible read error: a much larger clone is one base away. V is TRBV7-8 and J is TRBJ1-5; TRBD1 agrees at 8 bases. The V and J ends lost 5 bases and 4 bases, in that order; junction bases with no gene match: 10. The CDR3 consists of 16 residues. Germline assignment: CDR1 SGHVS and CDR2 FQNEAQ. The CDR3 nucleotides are TGTGCCAGCAGCCTTAGGTCGGACAGGGTGAATCAGCCCCAGCATTTT. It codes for CASSLRSDRVNQPQHF.

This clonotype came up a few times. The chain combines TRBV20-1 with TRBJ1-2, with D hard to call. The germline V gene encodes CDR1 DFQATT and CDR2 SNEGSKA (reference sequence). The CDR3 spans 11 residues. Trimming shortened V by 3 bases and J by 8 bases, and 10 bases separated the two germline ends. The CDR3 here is CSARWQNGYTF. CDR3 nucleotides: TGCAGTGCTAGGTGGCAGAACGGCTACACCTTC.

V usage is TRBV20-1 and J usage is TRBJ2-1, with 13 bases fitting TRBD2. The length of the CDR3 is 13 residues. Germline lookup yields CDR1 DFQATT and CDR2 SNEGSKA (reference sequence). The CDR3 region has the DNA TGCACCACACTAGCGGGAGGGCTCAATGAGCAGTTCTTC. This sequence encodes CTTLAGGLNEQFF.

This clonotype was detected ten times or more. DNA of the CDR3: TGTGCCAGCAGTTTGATGGGGGCGGGAAATGAAAAACTGTTTTTT. This codes for CASSLMGAGNEKLFF. The chain is built from TRBV12-3 or TRBV12-4 and TRBJ1-4; perhaps TRBD1 as D (6 bases). This CDR3 contains 15 residues. Trimming took off 3 bases at V and 5 bases at J, with 13 bases between the two ends.

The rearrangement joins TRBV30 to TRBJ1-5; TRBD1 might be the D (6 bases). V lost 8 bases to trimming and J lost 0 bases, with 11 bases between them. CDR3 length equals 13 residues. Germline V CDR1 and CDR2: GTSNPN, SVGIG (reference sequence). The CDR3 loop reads CAARGISNQPQHF. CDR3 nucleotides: TGTGCCGCAAGGGGGATTAGCAATCAGCCCCAGCATTTT.

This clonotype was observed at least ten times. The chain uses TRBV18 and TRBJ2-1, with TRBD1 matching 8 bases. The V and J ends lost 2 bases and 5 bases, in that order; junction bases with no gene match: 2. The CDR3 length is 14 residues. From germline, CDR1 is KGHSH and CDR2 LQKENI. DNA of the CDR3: TGTGCCAGCTCACCAGGGACAGGAGACAATGAGCAGTTCTTC. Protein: CASSPGTGDNEQFF.

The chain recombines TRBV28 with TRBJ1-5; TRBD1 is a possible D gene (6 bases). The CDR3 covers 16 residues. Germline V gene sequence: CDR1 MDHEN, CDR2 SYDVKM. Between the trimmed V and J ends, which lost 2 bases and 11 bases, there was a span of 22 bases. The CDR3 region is CASSLPRTVFSSAQHF. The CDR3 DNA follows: TGTGCCAGCAGTTTACCCAGGACAGTCTTTTCTTCGGCCCAGCATTTT.